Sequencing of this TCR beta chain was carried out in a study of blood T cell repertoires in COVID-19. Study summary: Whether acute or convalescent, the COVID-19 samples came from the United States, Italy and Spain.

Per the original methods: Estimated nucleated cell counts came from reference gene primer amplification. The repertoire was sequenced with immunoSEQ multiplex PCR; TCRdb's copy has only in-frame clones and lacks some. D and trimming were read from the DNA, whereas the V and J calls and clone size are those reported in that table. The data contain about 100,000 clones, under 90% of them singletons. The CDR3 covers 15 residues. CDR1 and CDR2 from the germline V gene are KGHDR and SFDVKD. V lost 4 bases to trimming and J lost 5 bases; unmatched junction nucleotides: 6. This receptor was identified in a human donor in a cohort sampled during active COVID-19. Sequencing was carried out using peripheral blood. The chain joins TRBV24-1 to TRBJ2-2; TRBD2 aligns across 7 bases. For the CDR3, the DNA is TGTGCCACCAGTGACCCTAAGGGAGGGACCGGGGAGCTGTTTTTT. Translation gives CATSDPKGGTGELFF.